The entry below describes one TCR beta chain. Its antigen is unknown. The treatment denotes: oral pan-JAK inhibitor, 5-10 mg twice daily. The data originate from a study of CD8+ T cells in alopecia areata. Study context: Treated patients were dosed with oral tofacitinib, taking 5 to 10 mg twice daily. Among treated patients, severity was scored by affected scalp area percentage. Study-wide results and limits: Resident alphabeta T cells of normal skin are also sequenced in scalp samples.

RNA was isolated and reverse transcribed to cDNA, the sequencing template. The method was immunoSEQ multiplex PCR; TCRdb's version includes in-frame clones alone and lacks a portion of them. The repertoire holds about 190,000 clones, with approximately 56% as singletons. The CDR3 extends over 13 amino acids. The germline V gene encodes CDR1 SEHNR and CDR2 FQNEAQ (reference sequence). The V end was cut by 1 base, the J end by 6 bases, with 8 bases between. The clonotype originates from a human donor with alopecia areata. The V and J genes are TRBV7-9 and TRBJ2-3; D uncertain. Sample: CD4+ T cells sorted from blood, taken at week 4, from a patient treated with tofacitinib. The CDR3 sequence is CASSLGLGDTQYF. The CDR3, as DNA: TGTGCCAGCAGCTTAGGGCTAGGCGATACGCAGTATTTT.